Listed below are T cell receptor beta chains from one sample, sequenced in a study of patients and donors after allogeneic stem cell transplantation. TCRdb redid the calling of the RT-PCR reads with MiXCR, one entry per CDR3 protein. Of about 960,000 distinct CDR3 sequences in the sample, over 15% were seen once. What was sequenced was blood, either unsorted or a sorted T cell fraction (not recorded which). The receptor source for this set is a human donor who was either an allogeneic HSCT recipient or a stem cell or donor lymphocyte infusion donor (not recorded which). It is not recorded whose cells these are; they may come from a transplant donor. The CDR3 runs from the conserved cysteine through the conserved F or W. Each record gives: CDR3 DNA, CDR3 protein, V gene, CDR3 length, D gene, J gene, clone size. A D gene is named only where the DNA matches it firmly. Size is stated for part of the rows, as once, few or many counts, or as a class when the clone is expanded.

CDR3nt: TGTGCCAGCAGTGTCGGGCGGGAACATAACAATGAGCAGTTCTTC
CDR3aa: CASSVGREHNNEQFF
v_gene: TRBV2
len: 15
d_gene: -
j_gene: TRBJ2-1
abundance: -

CDR3nt: TGCGCCAGCAGCCAAGTAATGGGGGTCACTGAAGCTTTCTTT
CDR3aa: CASSQVMGVTEAFF
v_gene: TRBV4-3
len: 14
d_gene: -
j_gene: TRBJ1-1
abundance: few

CDR3nt: TGTGCCAGCAGTTTAGCTAGCGGGGGGGTCACAGATACGCAGTATTTT
CDR3aa: CASSLASGGVTDTQYF
v_gene: TRBV12-3/TRBV12-4
len: 16
d_gene: TRBD2
j_gene: TRBJ2-3
abundance: -

CDR3nt: TGCAGTGCTAAGGTTGGGGCGGGTTCCTACAATGAGCAGTTCTTC
CDR3aa: CSAKVGAGSYNEQFF
v_gene: TRBV20-1
len: 15
d_gene: -
j_gene: TRBJ2-1
abundance: -

CDR3nt: TGCGCCAGCAGCTTGGCCATCCGGGGTGGCGAAAAACTGTTTTTT
CDR3aa: CASSLAIRGGEKLFF
v_gene: TRBV5-1
len: 15
d_gene: -
j_gene: TRBJ1-4
abundance: -

CDR3nt: TGTGCCAGCAGCTTGGAAGCGACAGGGCGGAAATACTTC
CDR3aa: CASSLEATGRKYF
v_gene: TRBV7-3
len: 13
d_gene: TRBD1
j_gene: TRBJ2-7
abundance: -

CDR3nt: TGTGCCAGCAGCGTGTGGGACAGCAACTATGGCTACACCTTC
CDR3aa: CASSVWDSNYGYTF
v_gene: TRBV7-9
len: 14
d_gene: TRBD1
j_gene: TRBJ1-2
abundance: -

CDR3nt: TGTGCCACCGCAACTAGCGGGAGTTTCCACGAGCAGTACTTC
CDR3aa: CATATSGSFHEQYF
v_gene: TRBV10-3
len: 14
d_gene: TRBD2
j_gene: TRBJ2-7
abundance: few

CDR3nt: TGTGCCAGCAGCCCTCCCGGGCCGGGAATGAACACTGAAGCTTTCTTT
CDR3aa: CASSPPGPGMNTEAFF
v_gene: TRBV5-6
len: 16
d_gene: -
j_gene: TRBJ1-1
abundance: few

CDR3nt: TGCAGTGCAAGTTCGCCAGGGGAAACCTACGAGCAGTACTTC
CDR3aa: CSASSPGETYEQYF
v_gene: TRBV20-1
len: 14
d_gene: -
j_gene: TRBJ2-7
abundance: -

CDR3nt: TGTGCCAGCAGTTTAAAGGGGGGGGCGGTTCAACAGGGACGCTATGGCTACACCTTC
CDR3aa: CASSLKGGAVQQGRYGYTF
v_gene: TRBV27
len: 19
d_gene: -
j_gene: TRBJ1-2
abundance: -

CDR3nt: TGTGCCAGCAGTTTAGCGTACCAACCAAAGAACACCGGGGAGCTGTTTTTT
CDR3aa: CASSLAYQPKNTGELFF
v_gene: TRBV12-3/TRBV12-4
len: 17
d_gene: -
j_gene: TRBJ2-2
abundance: -

CDR3nt: TGTGCCATCAGTGAGCCGGGGACTAGCGGGAGGGCCGGAGAGACCCAGTACTTC
CDR3aa: CAISEPGTSGRAGETQYF
v_gene: TRBV10-3
len: 18
d_gene: TRBD2
j_gene: TRBJ2-5
abundance: -

CDR3nt: TGCGCCAGCAGGCCAGGGCGTGACACCGGGGAGCTGTTTTTT
CDR3aa: CASRPGRDTGELFF
v_gene: TRBV10-2
len: 14
d_gene: -
j_gene: TRBJ2-2
abundance: few

CDR3nt: TGTGCCAGCAGCTCCACAGCGGGAGGAACCTACGAGCAGTACTTC
CDR3aa: CASSSTAGGTYEQYF
v_gene: TRBV7-2
len: 15
d_gene: TRBD2
j_gene: TRBJ2-7
abundance: few

CDR3nt: TGTGCCAGCAGCTTAGTAACTAACGTTAATGAGCAGTTCTTC
CDR3aa: CASSLVTNVNEQFF
v_gene: TRBV11-2
len: 14
d_gene: -
j_gene: TRBJ2-1
abundance: -

CDR3nt: TGTGCCACCAGCGGCGGGAGTAACGAGCAGTACTTC
CDR3aa: CATSGGSNEQYF
v_gene: TRBV15
len: 12
d_gene: TRBD2
j_gene: TRBJ2-7
abundance: few

CDR3nt: TGCAGTGCTTCGGGACAGGGGCGTCAGCCACGCTCCTACGAGCAGTACTTC
CDR3aa: CSASGQGRQPRSYEQYF
v_gene: TRBV20-1
len: 17
d_gene: TRBD1
j_gene: TRBJ2-7
abundance: -

CDR3nt: TGCAGTGCTAGACCTTCCAAGGCGGAAGCTTTCTTT
CDR3aa: CSARPSKAEAFF
v_gene: TRBV20-1
len: 12
d_gene: -
j_gene: TRBJ1-1
abundance: -

CDR3nt: TGTGCCAGCTCATCAAATGTCGACAATTCACCCCTCCACTTT
CDR3aa: CASSSNVDNSPLHF
v_gene: TRBV18
len: 14
d_gene: -
j_gene: TRBJ1-6
abundance: few

CDR3nt: TGTGCCACCAGTCAAAGCGGGGCCAACGTCCTGACTTTC
CDR3aa: CATSQSGANVLTF
v_gene: TRBV24-1
len: 13
d_gene: -
j_gene: TRBJ2-6
abundance: few

CDR3nt: TGTGCCAGCAGCTTACAGGGTAGTAGCGACGAGCAGTACTTC
CDR3aa: CASSLQGSSDEQYF
v_gene: TRBV11-2
len: 14
d_gene: -
j_gene: TRBJ2-7
abundance: -

CDR3nt: TGCAGTGCTACCGACAGGGTTGGGAACACTGAAGCTTTCTTT
CDR3aa: CSATDRVGNTEAFF
v_gene: TRBV20-1
len: 14
d_gene: TRBD1
j_gene: TRBJ1-1
abundance: few

CDR3nt: TGCAGTGCGATGGGGACTAGCGGGATTTGGGAGACCCAGTACTTC
CDR3aa: CSAMGTSGIWETQYF
v_gene: TRBV20-1
len: 15
d_gene: TRBD2
j_gene: TRBJ2-5
abundance: -

CDR3nt: TGTGCCAGCAGTGCCGGGACTACCCACAATGAGCAGTTCTTC
CDR3aa: CASSAGTTHNEQFF
v_gene: TRBV12-3/TRBV12-4
len: 14
d_gene: TRBD2
j_gene: TRBJ2-1
abundance: -

CDR3nt: TGCGCCAGCAGCATCAAACAGGGGAACTATGGCTACACCTTC
CDR3aa: CASSIKQGNYGYTF
v_gene: TRBV5-1
len: 14
d_gene: TRBD1
j_gene: TRBJ1-2
abundance: few

CDR3nt: TGTGCCAGCAGCCCCGAGGGGAGGGGGCAAGGCTACACCTTC
CDR3aa: CASSPEGRGQGYTF
v_gene: TRBV7-9
len: 14
d_gene: TRBD1
j_gene: TRBJ1-2
abundance: -

CDR3nt: TGCGCCAGCAGCACAAGACAGGGGGCTCTTCAGTACTTC
CDR3aa: CASSTRQGALQYF
v_gene: TRBV5-1
len: 13
d_gene: TRBD1
j_gene: TRBJ2-7
abundance: -

CDR3nt: TGCGCCAGCAGCCCCCAGACTAGCGGGGGATACAATGAGCAGTTCTTC
CDR3aa: CASSPQTSGGYNEQFF
v_gene: TRBV5-1
len: 16
d_gene: TRBD2
j_gene: TRBJ2-1
abundance: few

CDR3nt: TGCAGTGTAGGGCCAGGGGTTAACACTGAAGCTTTCTTT
CDR3aa: CSVGPGVNTEAFF
v_gene: TRBV20-1
len: 13
d_gene: -
j_gene: TRBJ1-1
abundance: -

CDR3nt: TGCAGTGCCTCGCCCGGTTTCTCTGGAAACACCATATATTTT
CDR3aa: CSASPGFSGNTIYF
v_gene: TRBV20-1
len: 14
d_gene: -
j_gene: TRBJ1-3
abundance: -

CDR3nt: TGTGCCAGCTCGACCCCCCTCTCCTACAATGAGCAGTTCTTC
CDR3aa: CASSTPLSYNEQFF
v_gene: TRBV12-3/TRBV12-4
len: 14
d_gene: -
j_gene: TRBJ2-1
abundance: -

CDR3nt: TGTGCCAGCAGCCTGCAGGGGGCCCCGAACACTGAAGCTTTCTTT
CDR3aa: CASSLQGAPNTEAFF
v_gene: TRBV12-3/TRBV12-4
len: 15
d_gene: TRBD1
j_gene: TRBJ1-1
abundance: -

CDR3nt: TGCGCCAGCAGCCCGCGGACAGACGTGAGGGGCTACACCTTC
CDR3aa: CASSPRTDVRGYTF
v_gene: TRBV5-1
len: 14
d_gene: -
j_gene: TRBJ1-2
abundance: -

CDR3nt: TGTGCCATCAGTCGACTAGCGGGGCAAGCCAAAAACATTCAGTACTTC
CDR3aa: CAISRLAGQAKNIQYF
v_gene: TRBV10-3
len: 16
d_gene: TRBD2
j_gene: TRBJ2-4
abundance: few

CDR3nt: TGCAGCGTTGAACGGTCGTTTTCGGGCGGGGAGCTGTTTTTT
CDR3aa: CSVERSFSGGELFF
v_gene: TRBV29-1
len: 14
d_gene: -
j_gene: TRBJ2-2
abundance: -

CDR3nt: TGCGCCAGCAGCAACGGACAGGGATCTGGAAACACCATATATTTT
CDR3aa: CASSNGQGSGNTIYF
v_gene: TRBV5-1
len: 15
d_gene: TRBD1
j_gene: TRBJ1-3
abundance: -

CDR3nt: TGCGCCAGCAGCTTGGATTATAACTATGGCTACACCTTC
CDR3aa: CASSLDYNYGYTF
v_gene: TRBV5-1
len: 13
d_gene: -
j_gene: TRBJ1-2
abundance: few

CDR3nt: TGTGCCAGCAGTGAGAATCAGGACAATGAGCAGTTCTTC
CDR3aa: CASSENQDNEQFF
v_gene: TRBV2
len: 13
d_gene: -
j_gene: TRBJ2-1
abundance: -

CDR3nt: TGTGCCAGCAGCCAAGCCCCCTACGAGCAGTTCTTC
CDR3aa: CASSQAPYEQFF
v_gene: TRBV3-1
len: 12
d_gene: -
j_gene: TRBJ2-1
abundance: -

CDR3nt: TGCGCCAGCCGGGACTACAATGAGCAGTTCTTC
CDR3aa: CASRDYNEQFF
v_gene: TRBV5-1
len: 11
d_gene: -
j_gene: TRBJ2-1
abundance: many

CDR3nt: TGTGCCAGCAGCTTAGATAACTATGGCTACACCTTC
CDR3aa: CASSLDNYGYTF
v_gene: TRBV5-6
len: 12
d_gene: -
j_gene: TRBJ1-2
abundance: many

CDR3nt: TGTGCCAGCAGCCCAGGACAGGGAAGAGACCAGTACTTC
CDR3aa: CASSPGQGRDQYF
v_gene: TRBV7-2
len: 13
d_gene: TRBD1
j_gene: TRBJ2-5
abundance: once

CDR3nt: TGTGCCAGCAGTGAAGCTGATAGCGGACCCTCCTACGAGCAGTACTTC
CDR3aa: CASSEADSGPSYEQYF
v_gene: TRBV2
len: 16
d_gene: -
j_gene: TRBJ2-7
abundance: -

CDR3nt: TGTGCCAGCAGTTACGGGTTCTCCTACGAGCAGTACTTC
CDR3aa: CASSYGFSYEQYF
v_gene: TRBV12-3/TRBV12-4
len: 13
d_gene: -
j_gene: TRBJ2-7
abundance: few

CDR3nt: TGTGCCAGCAGTTTGGGGGACATGAACACTGAAGCTTTCTTT
CDR3aa: CASSLGDMNTEAFF
v_gene: TRBV12-3/TRBV12-4
len: 14
d_gene: -
j_gene: TRBJ1-1
abundance: many

CDR3nt: TGTGCCAGCAGCCATACAGGGGGCGACTTGCATTCACCCCTCCACTTT
CDR3aa: CASSHTGGDLHSPLHF
v_gene: TRBV6-1
len: 16
d_gene: TRBD1
j_gene: TRBJ1-6
abundance: -

CDR3nt: TGTGCCAGCAGTTCGACAGGGTGGAGCAATCAGCCCCAGCATTTT
CDR3aa: CASSSTGWSNQPQHF
v_gene: TRBV27
len: 15
d_gene: TRBD1
j_gene: TRBJ1-5
abundance: -

CDR3nt: TGCAGCGTTTCGCGGGGGGGGGGCTACACCTTC
CDR3aa: CSVSRGGGYTF
v_gene: TRBV29-1
len: 11
d_gene: -
j_gene: TRBJ1-2
abundance: -

CDR3nt: TGCGCCAGCAGCCAAAGCCGGGACAGGGGCGGTGGCTACACCTTC
CDR3aa: CASSQSRDRGGGYTF
v_gene: TRBV5-1
len: 15
d_gene: TRBD1
j_gene: TRBJ1-2
abundance: -

CDR3nt: TGTGCCAGCAGTGAAGCGCCTAGCGGGAGAAGTTATGCCTTC
CDR3aa: CASSEAPSGRSYAF
v_gene: TRBV6-1
len: 14
d_gene: TRBD2
j_gene: TRBJ2-7
abundance: few

CDR3nt: TGCGCCAGCAGCCAGCTGACCGGAGCTAACTATGGCTACACCTTC
CDR3aa: CASSQLTGANYGYTF
v_gene: TRBV4-1
len: 15
d_gene: -
j_gene: TRBJ1-2
abundance: few

CDR3nt: TGCGCCAGCAGCTTGGTATCAGGGGTCTCTGGAAACACCATATATTTT
CDR3aa: CASSLVSGVSGNTIYF
v_gene: TRBV5-1
len: 16
d_gene: -
j_gene: TRBJ1-3
abundance: -

CDR3nt: TGTGCCAGCAGAAGGCCGGGCCCTGGGAATACTGAAGCTTTCTTT
CDR3aa: CASRRPGPGNTEAFF
v_gene: TRBV6-1
len: 15
d_gene: -
j_gene: TRBJ1-1
abundance: -

CDR3nt: TGCAGTGCTTCCGAACGTTACGAGCAGTACTTC
CDR3aa: CSASERYEQYF
v_gene: TRBV20-1
len: 11
d_gene: -
j_gene: TRBJ2-7
abundance: few

CDR3nt: TGCAGTGCTAGAGATGTAACAGGCAGGTTCTATGGCTACACCTTC
CDR3aa: CSARDVTGRFYGYTF
v_gene: TRBV20-1
len: 15
d_gene: -
j_gene: TRBJ1-2
abundance: few

CDR3nt: TGTGCCAGCAGCCCGGTGAATGGCGACGAGCAGTACTTC
CDR3aa: CASSPVNGDEQYF
v_gene: TRBV9
len: 13
d_gene: -
j_gene: TRBJ2-7
abundance: few

CDR3nt: TGCAGTGCTAGGGGACAGGGTTACAACGAGCAGTACTTC
CDR3aa: CSARGQGYNEQYF
v_gene: TRBV20-1
len: 13
d_gene: TRBD1
j_gene: TRBJ2-7
abundance: few

CDR3nt: TGTGCCAGCAGTTTTAGGACAGGGGGCTCTTATGGCTACACCTTC
CDR3aa: CASSFRTGGSYGYTF
v_gene: TRBV27
len: 15
d_gene: TRBD1
j_gene: TRBJ1-2
abundance: few